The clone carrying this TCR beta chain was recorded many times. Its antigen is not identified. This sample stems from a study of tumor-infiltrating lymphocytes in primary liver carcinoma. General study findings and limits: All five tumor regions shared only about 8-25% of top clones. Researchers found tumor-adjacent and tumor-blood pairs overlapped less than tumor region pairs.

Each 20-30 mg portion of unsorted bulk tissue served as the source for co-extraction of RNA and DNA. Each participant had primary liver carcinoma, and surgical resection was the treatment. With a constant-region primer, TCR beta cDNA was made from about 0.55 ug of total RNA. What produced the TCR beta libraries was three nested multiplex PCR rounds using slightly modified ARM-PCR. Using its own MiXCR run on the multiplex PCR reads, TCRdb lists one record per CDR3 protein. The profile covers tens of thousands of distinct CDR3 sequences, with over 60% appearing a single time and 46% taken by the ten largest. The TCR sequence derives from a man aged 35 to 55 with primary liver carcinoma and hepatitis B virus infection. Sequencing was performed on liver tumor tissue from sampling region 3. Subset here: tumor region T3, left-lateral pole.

The CDR3 spells CASSAGLAGAYEQYF. CDR3 DNA sequence: TGCGCCAGCAGCGCGGGACTAGCAGGCGCCTACGAGCAGTACTTC. The chain employs TRBV5-1 and TRBJ2-7, with 9 positions matching TRBD2. J gave up 2 bases and V 4 bases, and 7 bases lay outside the gene matches. In germline, CDR1 is SGHRS, CDR2 YFSETQ. The CDR3 spans 15 residues.